These T cell receptor beta chains were read from a single sample in a study of blood T cell repertoires in COVID-19. Using immunoSEQ multiplex PCR, the repertoire was profiled, and TCRdb retains in-frame clones only, with some absent. The sample has under 200,000 clones, roughly 90% seen once. The sequencing input was peripheral blood. All receptors come from a man aged 50 to 59 with acute or convalescent COVID-19. The CDR3 runs from the conserved cysteine through the conserved F or W. Fields, in order: J gene, V gene, CDR3 length, clone size, D gene, CDR3 protein, CDR3 DNA. A D gene is named only where the DNA matches it firmly. Some rows have no size entry. The others give once, few or many, or a class for an expanded clone.

TRBJ2-4	TRBV11-2	17	-	-	CASSPLGGMRAKNIQYF	TGTGCCAGCAGCCCCCTTGGGGGGATGAGGGCCAAAAACATTCAGTACTTC
TRBJ1-2	TRBV29-1	14	-	-	CSVEDWTRAYGYTF	TGCAGCGTTGAAGATTGGACACGGGCATATGGCTACACCTTC
TRBJ1-6	TRBV7-3	14	-	-	CASRTRDTLSPLHF	TGTGCCAGCAGGACCCGGGACACGTTGTCACCCCTCCACTTT
TRBJ1-2	TRBV5-4	16	-	TRBD1	CASSLQHRGRDYGYTF	TGTGCCAGCAGCTTGCAGCACAGGGGCCGGGACTATGGCTACACCTTC
TRBJ2-5	TRBV28	12	-	-	CASSFTGGTQYF	TGTGCCAGCAGTTTTACGGGTGGGACCCAGTACTTC
TRBJ1-2	TRBV6-5	15	few	-	CASSYSMRVDYGYTF	TGTGCCAGCAGTTACTCGATGAGGGTGGACTATGGCTACACCTTC
TRBJ2-2	TRBV7-2	15	once	-	CASSLRQVGTGELFF	TGTGCCAGCAGCTTAAGGCAGGTGGGCACCGGGGAGCTGTTTTTT
TRBJ2-7	TRBV15	14	once	-	CATSRNTGSYEQYF	TGTGCCACCAGCAGGAACACAGGGTCCTACGAGCAGTACTTC
TRBJ1-2	TRBV12-3/TRBV12-4	13	-	TRBD1	CASSSTGAYGYTF	TGTGCCAGCAGCTCGACAGGGGCGTATGGCTACACCTTC
TRBJ1-5	TRBV13	16	-	-	CASSPQGTYGNQPQHF	TGTGCCAGCAGCCCCCAGGGGACCTACGGCAATCAGCCCCAGCATTTT
TRBJ1-4	TRBV7-9	13	-	-	CASSTRQVEKLFF	TGTGCCAGCAGCACAAGACAGGTTGAAAAACTGTTTTTT
TRBJ1-2	TRBV29-1	11	-	-	CSVRGNYGYTF	TGCAGCGTTCGGGGGAACTATGGCTACACCTTC
TRBJ2-2	TRBV6-2/TRBV6-3	16	few	-	CASSYRGLRNTGELFF	TGTGCCAGCAGTTACAGGGGCCTAAGGAACACCGGGGAGCTGTTTTTT
TRBJ2-3	TRBV7-9	15	-	TRBD2	CASSLQAGGTDTQYF	TGTGCCAGCAGCTTACAGGCGGGGGGCACAGATACGCAGTATTTT
TRBJ2-3	TRBV5-1	15	-	TRBD1	CASWQGATSTDTQYF	TGCGCCAGCTGGCAGGGGGCTACTAGCACAGATACGCAGTATTTT
TRBJ1-3	TRBV2	15	-	-	CASWGGQGPGNTIYF	TGTGCCAGCTGGGGGGGCCAGGGACCTGGAAACACCATATATTTT
TRBJ1-1	TRBV6-5	13	-	-	CASSWSLNTEAFF	TGTGCCAGCAGTTGGAGCTTGAACACTGAAGCTTTCTTT